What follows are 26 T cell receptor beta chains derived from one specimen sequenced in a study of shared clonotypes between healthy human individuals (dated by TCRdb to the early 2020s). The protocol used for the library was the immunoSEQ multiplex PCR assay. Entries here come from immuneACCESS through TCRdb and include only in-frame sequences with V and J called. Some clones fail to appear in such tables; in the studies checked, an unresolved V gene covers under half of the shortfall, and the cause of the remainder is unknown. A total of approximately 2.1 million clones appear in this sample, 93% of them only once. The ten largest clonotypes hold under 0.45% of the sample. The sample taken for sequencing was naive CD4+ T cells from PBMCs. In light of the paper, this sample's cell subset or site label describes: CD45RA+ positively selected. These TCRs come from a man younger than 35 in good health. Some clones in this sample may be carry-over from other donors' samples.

The CDR3 loop reads CASSWTGGSQETQYF. In DNA, the CDR3 is TGTGCCAGCAGTTGGACAGGTGGGAGCCAAGAGACCCAGTACTTC. J is TRBJ2-5 and V is TRBV6-6, with 7 bases identical to TRBD1. The germline V gene has CDR1 MNHNY and CDR2 SVGAGI (reference sequence). Trimming at V came to 4 bases and at J to 1 base, leaving 6 bases not matched to a gene. The CDR3 extends over 15 amino acids.

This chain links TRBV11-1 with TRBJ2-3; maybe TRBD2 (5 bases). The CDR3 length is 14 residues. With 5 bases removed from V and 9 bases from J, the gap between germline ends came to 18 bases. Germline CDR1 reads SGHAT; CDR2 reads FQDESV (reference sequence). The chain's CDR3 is CASSPGLDEDTQYF. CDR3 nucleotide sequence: TGTGCCAGCAGCCCTGGACTGGATGAGGACACGCAGTATTTT. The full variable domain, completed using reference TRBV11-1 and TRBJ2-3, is EAEVAQSPRYKITEKSQAVAFWCDPISGHATLYWYRQILGQGPELLVQFQDESVVDDSQLPKDRFSAERLKGVDSTLKIQPAELGDSAMYLCASSPGLDEDTQYFGPGTRLTVL.

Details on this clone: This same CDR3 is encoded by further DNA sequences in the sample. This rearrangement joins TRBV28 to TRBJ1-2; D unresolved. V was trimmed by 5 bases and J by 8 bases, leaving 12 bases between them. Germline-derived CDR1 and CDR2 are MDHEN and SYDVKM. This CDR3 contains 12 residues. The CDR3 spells CASSLGLGGYTF. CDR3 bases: TGTGCCAGCAGTCTAGGATTGGGCGGCTACACCTTC.

The CDR3 protein is CASSPQGTFF. In DNA form, the CDR3 reads TGTGCCAGCAGTCCACAGGGGACGTTCTTC. The chain carries TRBV27 and TRBJ2-1, with 7 bases fitting TRBD1. This CDR3 is 10 amino acids long. Germline V gene sequence: CDR1 MNHEY, CDR2 SMNVEV (reference sequence). Trimming took 5 bases from V and 15 from J; bases not matched to a gene: 4.

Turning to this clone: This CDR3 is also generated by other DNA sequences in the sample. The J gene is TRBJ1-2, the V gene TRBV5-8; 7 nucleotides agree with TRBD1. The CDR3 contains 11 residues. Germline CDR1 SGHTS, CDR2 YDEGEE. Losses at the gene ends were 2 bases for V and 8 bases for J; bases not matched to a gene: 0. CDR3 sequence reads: CASSLGGGYTF. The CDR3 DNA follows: TGTGCCAGCAGCTTAGGGGGCGGCTACACCTTC.

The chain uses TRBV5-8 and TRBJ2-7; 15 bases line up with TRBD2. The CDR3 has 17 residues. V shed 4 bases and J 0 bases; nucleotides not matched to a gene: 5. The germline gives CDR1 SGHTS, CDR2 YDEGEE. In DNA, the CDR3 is TGTGCCAGCAGCACAGGGACTAGCGGGAGGAGCTCCTACGAGCAGTACTTC. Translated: CASSTGTSGRSSYEQYF.

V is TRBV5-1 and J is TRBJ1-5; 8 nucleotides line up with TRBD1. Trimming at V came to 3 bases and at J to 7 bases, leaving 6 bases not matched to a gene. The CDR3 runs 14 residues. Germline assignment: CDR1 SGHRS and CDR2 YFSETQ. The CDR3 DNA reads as TGCGCCAGCAGCTATGGACAGGGAGAACAGCCCCAGCATTTT. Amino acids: CASSYGQGEQPQHF.

The CDR3 DNA reads TGCGCCAGCAGCGTGACAGGGGCGGGGGCGACCCAGTACTTC. This translates into CASSVTGAGATQYF. The rearrangement links TRBV5-1 to TRBJ2-5, with TRBD1 as a possible D gene (8 bases). This CDR3 region has 14 residues. Germline V gene data show CDR1 as SGHRS and CDR2 as YFSETQ. The V end was cut by 4 bases, the J end by 7 bases, with 17 bases between. The whole variable domain, filled in from reference TRBV5-1 and TRBJ2-5, reads KAGVTQTPRYLIKTRGQQVTLSCSPISGHRSVSWYQQTPGQGLQFLFEYFSETQRNKGNFPGRFSGRQFSNSRSEMNVSTLELGDSALYLCASSVTGAGATQYFGPGTRLLVL.

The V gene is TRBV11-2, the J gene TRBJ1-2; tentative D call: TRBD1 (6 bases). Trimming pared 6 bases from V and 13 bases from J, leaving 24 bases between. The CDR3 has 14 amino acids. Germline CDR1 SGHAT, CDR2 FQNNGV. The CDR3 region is CASRSLTGGIVSTF. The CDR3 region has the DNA TGTGCCAGCAGGTCTTTGACTGGGGGCATTGTCTCCACCTTC.

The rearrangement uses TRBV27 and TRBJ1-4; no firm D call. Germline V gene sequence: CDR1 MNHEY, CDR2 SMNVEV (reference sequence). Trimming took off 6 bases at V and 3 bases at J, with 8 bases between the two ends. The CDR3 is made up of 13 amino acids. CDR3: CASSPIANEKLFF. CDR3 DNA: TGTGCCAGCAGCCCTATAGCTAATGAAAAACTGTTTTTT.

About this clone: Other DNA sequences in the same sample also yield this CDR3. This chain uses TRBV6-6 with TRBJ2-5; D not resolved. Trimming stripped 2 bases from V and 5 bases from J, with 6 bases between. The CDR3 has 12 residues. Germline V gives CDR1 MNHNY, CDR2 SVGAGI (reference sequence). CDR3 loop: CASSYSFETQYF. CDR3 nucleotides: TGTGCCAGCAGTTACAGTTTCGAGACCCAGTACTTC.

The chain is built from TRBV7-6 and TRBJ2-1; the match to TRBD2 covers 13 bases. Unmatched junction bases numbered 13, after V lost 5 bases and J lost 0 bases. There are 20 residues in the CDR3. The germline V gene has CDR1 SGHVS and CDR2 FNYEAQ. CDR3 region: CASSQVGLAGDFGSYNEQFF. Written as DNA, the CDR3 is TGTGCCAGCAGCCAAGTCGGACTAGCGGGAGACTTTGGCTCCTACAATGAGCAGTTCTTC.

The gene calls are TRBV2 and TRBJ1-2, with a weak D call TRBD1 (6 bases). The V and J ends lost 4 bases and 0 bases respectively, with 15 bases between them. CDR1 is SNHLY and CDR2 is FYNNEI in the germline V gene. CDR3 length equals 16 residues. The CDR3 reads CASSVFQGLANYGYTF. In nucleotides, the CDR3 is TGTGCCAGCAGTGTATTTCAGGGGTTGGCTAACTATGGCTACACCTTC.

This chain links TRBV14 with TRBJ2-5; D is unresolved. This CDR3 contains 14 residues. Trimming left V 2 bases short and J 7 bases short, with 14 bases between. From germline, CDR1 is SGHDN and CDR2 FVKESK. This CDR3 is CASSQHNLGGTQYF. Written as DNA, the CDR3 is TGTGCCAGCAGCCAACACAACCTTGGCGGGACCCAGTACTTC.

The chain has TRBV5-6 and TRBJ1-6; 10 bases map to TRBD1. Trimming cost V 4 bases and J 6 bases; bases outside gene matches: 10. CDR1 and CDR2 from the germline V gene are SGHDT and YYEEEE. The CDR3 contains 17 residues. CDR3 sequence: CASSARDRGVLNSPLHF. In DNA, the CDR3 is TGTGCCAGCAGCGCCCGGGACAGGGGCGTTCTTAATTCACCCCTCCACTTT.

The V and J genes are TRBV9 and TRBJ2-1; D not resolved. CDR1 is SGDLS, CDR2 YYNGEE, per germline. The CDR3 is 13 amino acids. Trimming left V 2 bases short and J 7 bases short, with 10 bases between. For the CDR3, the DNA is TGTGCCAGCAGCGTTTTACCCCCGAATGAGCAGTTCTTC. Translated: CASSVLPPNEQFF.

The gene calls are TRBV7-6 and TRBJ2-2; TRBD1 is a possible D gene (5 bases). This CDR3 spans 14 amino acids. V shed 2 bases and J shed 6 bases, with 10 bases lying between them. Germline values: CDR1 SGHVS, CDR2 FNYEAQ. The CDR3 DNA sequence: TGTGCCAGCAGCTTAAAACAGGCACCCGGGGAGCTGTTTTTT. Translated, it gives CASSLKQAPGELFF.

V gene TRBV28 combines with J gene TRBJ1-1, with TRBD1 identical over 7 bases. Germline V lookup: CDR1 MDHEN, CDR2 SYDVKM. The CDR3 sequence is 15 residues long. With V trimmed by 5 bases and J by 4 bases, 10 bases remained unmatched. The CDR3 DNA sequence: TGTGCCAGCAGTCCCTCAGGGGGGGTGGCCACTGAAGCTTTCTTT. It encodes CASSPSGGVATEAFF.

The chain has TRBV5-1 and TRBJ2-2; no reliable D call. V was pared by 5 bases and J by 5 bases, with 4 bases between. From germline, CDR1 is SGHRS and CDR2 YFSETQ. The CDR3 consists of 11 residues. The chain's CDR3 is CASRDTGELFF. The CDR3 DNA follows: TGCGCCAGCAGGGATACCGGGGAGCTGTTTTTT.

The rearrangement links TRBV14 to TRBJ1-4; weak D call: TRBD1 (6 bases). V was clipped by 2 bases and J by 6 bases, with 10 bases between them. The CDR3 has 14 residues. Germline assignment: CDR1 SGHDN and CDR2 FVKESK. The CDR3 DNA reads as TGTGCCAGCAGCCAACACCAGGGGTATGAAAAACTGTTTTTT. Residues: CASSQHQGYEKLFF.

As DNA, the CDR3 is TGTGCCAGCAGTTTTAGCGGTCCTAACAATGAGCAGTTCTTC. This gives the protein CASSFSGPNNEQFF. This chain connects TRBV9 to TRBJ2-1; a weak D match, TRBD2 (6 bases). The length of the CDR3 is 14 residues. Trimming took 5 bases from V and 5 from J, leaving 14 bases between them. CDR1 is SGDLS, CDR2 YYNGEE, per germline.

The CDR3 is CASSLVDGDNEQFF. For the CDR3, the DNA is TGTGCCAGCAGCTTAGTTGATGGGGACAATGAGCAGTTCTTC. The chain recombines TRBV5-4 with TRBJ2-1; D call uncertain. Germline values: CDR1 SGHNT, CDR2 YYREEE (reference sequence). There are 14 residues in the CDR3. V lost 2 bases and J 5 bases, leaving 11 bases between the germline ends.

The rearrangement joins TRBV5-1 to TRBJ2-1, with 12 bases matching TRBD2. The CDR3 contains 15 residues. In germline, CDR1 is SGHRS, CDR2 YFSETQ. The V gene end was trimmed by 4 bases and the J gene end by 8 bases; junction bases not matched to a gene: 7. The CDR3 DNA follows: TGCGCCAGCAGCCCCGGGACTAGCGGGCTGGATGAGCAGTTCTTC. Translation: CASSPGTSGLDEQFF. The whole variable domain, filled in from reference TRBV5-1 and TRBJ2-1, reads KAGVTQTPRYLIKTRGQQVTLSCSPISGHRSVSWYQQTPGQGLQFLFEYFSETQRNKGNFPGRFSGRQFSNSRSEMNVSTLELGDSALYLCASSPGTSGLDEQFFGPGTRLTVL.

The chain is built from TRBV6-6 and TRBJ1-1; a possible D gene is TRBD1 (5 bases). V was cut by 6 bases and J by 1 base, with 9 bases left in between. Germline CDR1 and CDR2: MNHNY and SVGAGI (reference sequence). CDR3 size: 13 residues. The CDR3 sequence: CASRLGQNTEAFF. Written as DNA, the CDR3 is TGTGCCAGCAGATTAGGACAGAACACTGAAGCTTTCTTT.

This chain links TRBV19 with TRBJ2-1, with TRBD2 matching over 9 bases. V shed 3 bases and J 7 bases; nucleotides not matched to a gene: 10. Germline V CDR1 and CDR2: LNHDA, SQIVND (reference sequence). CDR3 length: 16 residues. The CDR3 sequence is CASSISLAGPLNEQFF. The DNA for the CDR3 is TGTGCCAGTAGTATTAGTCTAGCGGGACCTTTGAATGAGCAGTTCTTC.

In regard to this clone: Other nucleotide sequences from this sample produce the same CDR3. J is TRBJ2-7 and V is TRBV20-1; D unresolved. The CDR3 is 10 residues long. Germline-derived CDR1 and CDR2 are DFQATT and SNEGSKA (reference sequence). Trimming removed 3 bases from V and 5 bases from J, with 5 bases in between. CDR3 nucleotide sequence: TGCAGTGCTAGGAGGAACGAGCAGTACTTC. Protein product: CSARRNEQYF.